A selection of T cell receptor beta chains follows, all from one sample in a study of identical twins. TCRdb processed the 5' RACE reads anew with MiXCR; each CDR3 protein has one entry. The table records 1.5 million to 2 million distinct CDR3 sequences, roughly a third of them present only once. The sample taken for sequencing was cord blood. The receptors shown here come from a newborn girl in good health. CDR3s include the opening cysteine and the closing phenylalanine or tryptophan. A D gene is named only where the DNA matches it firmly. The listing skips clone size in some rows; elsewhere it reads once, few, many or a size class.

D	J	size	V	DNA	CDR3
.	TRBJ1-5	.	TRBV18	TGTGCCAGCCGCGTTACCATTGATCAGCCCCAGCATTTT	CASRVTIDQPQHF
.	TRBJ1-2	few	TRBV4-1	TGCGCCAGCAGCCAAGAATGGGGTGTAGGCAGTAACTATGGCTACACCTTC	CASSQEWGVGSNYGYTF
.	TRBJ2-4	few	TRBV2	TGTGCCAGCAAGAACCGAGCCAAAAACATTCGGTACTTC	CASKNRAKNIRYF
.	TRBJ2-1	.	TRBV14	TGTGCCAGCCGCACGGGTCAGGAGCAGTTCTTC	CASRTGQEQFF
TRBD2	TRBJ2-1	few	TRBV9	TGTGCCAGCAGCGCCTATAGCGGGAAGAAGGACAATGAGCAGTTCTTC	CASSAYSGKKDNEQFF
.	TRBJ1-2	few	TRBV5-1	TGCGCCAGCAGCTTGGAAGGGGGGCGCAGGAAGCCTGGCTACACCTTC	CASSLEGGRRKPGYTF
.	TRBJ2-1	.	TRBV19	TGTGCCAGTAGTGACGGGAACAATGAGCAGTTCTTC	CASSDGNNEQFF
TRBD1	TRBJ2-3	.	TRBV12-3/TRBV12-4	TGTGCCAGCAGCCAGGACAGGTTGAGGACAGATACGGAGTATTTT	CASSQDRLRTDTEYF
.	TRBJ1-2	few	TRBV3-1	TGTGCCAGCAGCCAACCAGCAGGGCCTAACTATGGCTACACCTTC	CASSQPAGPNYGYTF
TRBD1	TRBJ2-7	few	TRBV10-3	TGTGCCATCATGGAGACAGGGGGTTTTTACGAGCAGTACTTC	CAIMETGGFYEQYF
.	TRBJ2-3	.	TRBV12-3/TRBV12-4	TGTGCCAGCAGTTTGACTCAGTCCTTCACAGATACGCAGTATTTT	CASSLTQSFTDTQYF
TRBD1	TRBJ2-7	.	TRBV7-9	TGTGCCAGCAGCTTGCCGGGACAGGGTCGCTACGAGCAGTACTTC	CASSLPGQGRYEQYF
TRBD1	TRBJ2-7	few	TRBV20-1	TGCGGTGCTAGAGGTTTAGGGACAGCCTACGAGCAGTACTTC	CGARGLGTAYEQYF
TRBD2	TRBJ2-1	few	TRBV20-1	TGCAGTGCTCCCAGAGGGACTAGCGTCTACAATGAGCAGTTCTTC	CSAPRGTSVYNEQFF
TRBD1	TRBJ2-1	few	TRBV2	TGTGCCAGCAGTGAGGGATACAGGGGGTTCCCCTACAATGAGCAGTTCTTC	CASSEGYRGFPYNEQFF
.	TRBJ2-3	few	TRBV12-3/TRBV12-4	TGTGCCAGCGGATACCTCACAGATACGCAGTATTTT	CASGYLTDTQYF
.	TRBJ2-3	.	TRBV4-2	TGTGCCAGCACCCAACCTACTGGCACAGATACGCAGTATTTT	CASTQPTGTDTQYF